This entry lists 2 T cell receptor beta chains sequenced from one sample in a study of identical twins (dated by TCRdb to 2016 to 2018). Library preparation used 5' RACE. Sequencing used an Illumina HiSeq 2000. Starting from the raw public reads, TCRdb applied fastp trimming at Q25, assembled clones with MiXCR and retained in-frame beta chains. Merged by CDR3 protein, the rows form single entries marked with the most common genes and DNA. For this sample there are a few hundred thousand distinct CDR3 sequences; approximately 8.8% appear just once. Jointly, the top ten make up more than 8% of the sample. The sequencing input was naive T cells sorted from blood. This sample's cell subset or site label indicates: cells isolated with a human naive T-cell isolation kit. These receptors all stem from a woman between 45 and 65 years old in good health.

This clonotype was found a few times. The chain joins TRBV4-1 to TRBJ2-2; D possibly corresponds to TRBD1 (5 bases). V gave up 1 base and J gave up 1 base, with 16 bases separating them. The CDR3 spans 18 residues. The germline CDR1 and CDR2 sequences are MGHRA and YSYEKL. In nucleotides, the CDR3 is TGCGCCAGCAGCCAAGGAATCCTAAAGGGGAAGAACACCGGGGAGCTGTTTTTT. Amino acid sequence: CASSQGILKGKNTGELFF.

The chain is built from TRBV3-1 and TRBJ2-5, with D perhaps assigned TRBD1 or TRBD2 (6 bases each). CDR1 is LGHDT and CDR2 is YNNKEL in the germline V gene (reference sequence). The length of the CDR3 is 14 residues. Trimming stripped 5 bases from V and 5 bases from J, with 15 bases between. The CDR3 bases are TGTGCCAGCAGCTCCTGGGGGGCCTCGGAGACCCAGTACTTC. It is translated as CASSSWGASETQYF.